This T cell receptor (beta chain) stems from a study of OX40 agonist ivuxolimab in advanced cancers. Study in general: Averaging about 60 years in age, with a range of about 20 to 90, the cohort was about 83% male.

The sample holds one count of this clone. This CDR3 has 13 residues. The germline gives CDR1 SNHLY, CDR2 FYNNEI. V gave up 7 bases and J gave up 10 bases; unmatched junction bases: 7. Sequenced by immunoSEQ multiplex PCR; TCRdb stores in-frame clones only, minus some. The data show 84,000 or so clones, approximately 80% seen once. The V call is TRBV2, the J call TRBJ1-6, with 7 bases lining up with TRBD1. This specimen was CD4+ or CD8+ T cells sorted from blood, taken in a trial of the OX40 agonist ivuxolimab. The TCR sequence derives from an adult with an advanced solid tumor such as melanoma, head and neck, liver or kidney cancer. The CDR3 DNA reads TGTGCCAGCACCGAAGGGGGCGGATCACCCCTCCACTTT. Translated: CASTEGGGSPLHF.